This T cell receptor (beta chain) was captured in a study of graft-versus-host responses after intestinal transplantation. Lymphocytes from graft epithelium and lamina propria were isolated. Profiling relied on immunoSEQ multiplex PCR, and the TCRdb table lists in-frame clones only, not all of them. This sample has roughly 4,800 clones, with roughly 78% found just once. Trimming took 0 bases from V and 6 from J; bases not matched to a gene: 4. The germline CDR1 and CDR2 sequences are MNHEY and SVGAGI. This CDR3 contains 15 residues. This sequence joins TRBV6-5 and TRBJ2-2; 7 bases align to TRBD1. The TCR sequence derives from a human patient who received an intestinal transplant, so some T cells may come from the graft donor. The source material was ileum tissue, sampled 17 days after transplant. The CDR3, as DNA: TGTGCCAGCAGTTACTCGAAGGGGGCCCCCGGGGAGCTGTTTTTT. Encoded protein: CASSYSKGAPGELFF.